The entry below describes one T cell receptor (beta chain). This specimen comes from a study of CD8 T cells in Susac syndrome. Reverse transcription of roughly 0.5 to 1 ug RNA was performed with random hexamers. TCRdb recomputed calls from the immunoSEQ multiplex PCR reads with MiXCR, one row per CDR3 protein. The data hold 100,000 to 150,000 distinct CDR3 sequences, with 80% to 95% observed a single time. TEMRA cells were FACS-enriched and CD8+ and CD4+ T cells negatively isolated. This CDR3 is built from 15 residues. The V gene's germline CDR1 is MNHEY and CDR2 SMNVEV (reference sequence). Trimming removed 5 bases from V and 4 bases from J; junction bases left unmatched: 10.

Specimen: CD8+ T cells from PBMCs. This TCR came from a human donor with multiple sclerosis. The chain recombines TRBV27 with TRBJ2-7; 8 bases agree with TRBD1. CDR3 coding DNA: TGTGCCAGCAGTCCGTACCGGGACAGGCAGTACGAGCAGTACGTC. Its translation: CASSPYRDRQYEQYV.